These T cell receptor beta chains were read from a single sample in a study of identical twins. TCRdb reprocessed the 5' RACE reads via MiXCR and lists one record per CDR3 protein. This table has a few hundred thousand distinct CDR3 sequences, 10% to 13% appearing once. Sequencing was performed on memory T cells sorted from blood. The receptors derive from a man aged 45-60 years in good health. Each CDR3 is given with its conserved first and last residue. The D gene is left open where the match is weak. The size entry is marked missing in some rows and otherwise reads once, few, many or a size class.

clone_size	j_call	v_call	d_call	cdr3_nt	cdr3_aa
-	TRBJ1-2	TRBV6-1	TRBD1	TGTGCCAGCAGTCAGGGGGGGACGAACTATGGCTACACCTTC	CASSQGGTNYGYTF
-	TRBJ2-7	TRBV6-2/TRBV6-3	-	TGTGCCAGCAGTTACACAAGGACCCACGGGGAGCAGTACTTC	CASSYTRTHGEQYF
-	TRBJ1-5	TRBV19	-	TGTGCCAGTAGCGATGACATCCAGCCCCAGCATTTT	CASSDDIQPQHF
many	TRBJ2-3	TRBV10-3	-	TGTGCCATTCAGGGGCGGCCCACTAGCACAGATACGCAGTATTTT	CAIQGRPTSTDTQYF
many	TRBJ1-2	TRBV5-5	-	TGTGCCAGCAGCTTGTTCGGGGGTTCCGGCTATGGCTACACCTTC	CASSLFGGSGYGYTF
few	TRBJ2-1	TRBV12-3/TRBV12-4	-	TGTGCCAGCAGCCCCCTACATGGTGGTGAGCAGTTCTTC	CASSPLHGGEQFF
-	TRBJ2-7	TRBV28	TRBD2	TGTGCCAGCAGTTTAGGGGGAGGGTTGGGGTACGAGCAGTACTTC	CASSLGGGLGYEQYF
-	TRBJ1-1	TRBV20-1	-	TGCAGTGCTGATTCACGGGCAACTGAAGCTTTCTTT	CSADSRATEAFF
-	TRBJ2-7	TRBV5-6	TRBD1	TGTGCCAGCAGCTTGGGGACAGGCGTGGGTTGGCACTTC	CASSLGTGVGWHF
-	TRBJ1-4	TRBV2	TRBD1	TGTGCCAGCAGGGATACTAGGGGGCTTGAAAAACTGTTTTTT	CASRDTRGLEKLFF
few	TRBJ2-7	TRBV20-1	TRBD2	TGCAGTGCTAGAGGCACTAGCGGGAAGGTCTACGAGCAGTACTTC	CSARGTSGKVYEQYF
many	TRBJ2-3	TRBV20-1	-	TGCAGTGGCCGGGGGGCGAGCACAGATACGCAGTATTTT	CSGRGASTDTQYF
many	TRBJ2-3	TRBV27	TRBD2	TGTGCCAGCAGTTGGGCTAGCGGCCATACGCAGTATTTT	CASSWASGHTQYF
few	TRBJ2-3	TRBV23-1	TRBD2	TGCGCCAGCAAACGGGACCCCGTTGGGACTAGCGGGGGCCGAGCTTTCACAGATACGCAGTATTTT	CASKRDPVGTSGGRAFTDTQYF
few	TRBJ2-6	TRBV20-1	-	TGCAGTGCTAGAGCCGGCGTCTCTGGGGCCAACGTCCTGACTTTC	CSARAGVSGANVLTF
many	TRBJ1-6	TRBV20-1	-	TGCAGTGCTAGAACAGAGGATTCACCCCTCCACTTT	CSARTEDSPLHF
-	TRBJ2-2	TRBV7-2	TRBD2	TGTGCCAGCAGCCAACTTGGCGGGAGCACCGGGGAGCTGTTTTTT	CASSQLGGSTGELFF
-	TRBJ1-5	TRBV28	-	TGTGCCAGCAGGGCCGTCAGAAGGGATCAGCCCCAGCATTTT	CASRAVRRDQPQHF